Shown below are 13 T cell receptor beta chains from a single sample sequenced in a study of T cells after yellow fever vaccination. TCRdb fed the 5' RACE reads into MiXCR, producing one record per CDR3 protein. The table has around 610,000 distinct CDR3 sequences, around an eighth seen once; the top ten hold around an eighth. The sample in question was PBMCs, obtained on the day of the yellow fever booster vaccination. The source is a man younger than 40 who received the YFV17D yellow fever vaccine.

This clonotype was detected ten times or more. The chain is built from TRBV7-2 and TRBJ2-1; D remains ambiguous. Germline V gene sequence: CDR1 SGHTA, CDR2 FQGNSA. CDR3 length: 11 amino acids. Trimming took 5 bases from V and 8 from J, leaving 7 bases between them. CDR3 region: CASSTSYEQFF. The CDR3 region has the DNA TGTGCCAGCAGCACCTCCTATGAGCAGTTCTTC.

This clonotype was seen more than once but under ten times. The chain has TRBV6-2 or TRBV6-3 and TRBJ2-5; TRBD2 agrees at 9 bases. The CDR3 length is 15 residues. The junction had 9 bases not matched to a gene; V was cut back by 6 bases and J by 4 bases. Germline V gene lookup returns CDR1 MNHEY and CDR2 SVGEGT. The CDR3 DNA follows: TGTGCCAGCAGCTCCATAGCGGGAGATGGAGAGACCCAGTACTTC. The encoded protein is CASSSIAGDGETQYF.

This clonotype came up a few times. The genes are TRBV7-2 and TRBJ1-6, with TRBD1 matching 8 bases. Germline CDR1 is SGHTA and CDR2 is FQGNSA. This CDR3 contains 16 residues. V gave up 5 bases and J gave up 6 bases; unmatched junction bases: 9. The CDR3 DNA reads as TGTGCCAGCAGCGTTTACAGGGGGGTTAGTAATTCACCCCTCCACTTT. Translating gives CASSVYRGVSNSPLHF. The full variable domain, in which reference TRBV7-2 and TRBJ1-6 provide the parts outside the CDR3, is GAGVSQSPSNKVTEKGKDVELRCDPISGHTALYWYRQSLGQGLEFLIYFQGNSAPDKSGLPSDRFSAERTGGSVSTLTIQRTQQEDSAVYLCASSVYRGVSNSPLHFGNGTRLTVT.

This sequence joins TRBV20-1 and TRBJ2-7, with a possible D match to TRBD1 (5 bases). Trimming shortened V by 2 bases and J by 7 bases, and 9 bases separated the two germline ends. CDR1 and CDR2 from the germline V gene are DFQATT and SNEGSKA (reference sequence). This CDR3 has 11 residues. Written as DNA, the CDR3 is TGCAGTGCTAGACAGGGTGAAGAGCAGTACTTC. Translation: CSARQGEEQYF.

The genes are TRBV7-9 and TRBJ2-1; 9 bases agree with TRBD2. The CDR3 contains 16 residues. The V gene's germline CDR1 is SEHNR and CDR2 FQNEAQ (reference sequence). Losses at the gene ends were 4 bases for V and 7 bases for J; bases not matched to a gene: 11. CDR3 sequence: CASSSGGLAGLNEQFF. DNA of the CDR3: TGTGCCAGCAGCTCTGGAGGCCTAGCGGGATTAAATGAGCAGTTCTTC.

This clonotype was observed many times. The chain has TRBV3-1 and TRBJ2-7; 12 nucleotides align to TRBD2. The CDR3 is 16 residues long. With V trimmed by 1 base and J by 3 bases, 4 bases remained unmatched. Looked up from germline, CDR1 is LGHDT and CDR2 is YNNKEL (reference sequence). The CDR3 DNA is TGTGCCAGCAGCCAAGGCCCGACTAGCGGGAGCTACGAGCAGTACTTC. Protein: CASSQGPTSGSYEQYF.

This clonotype was observed a few times. This sequence joins TRBV20-1 and TRBJ2-5; D gene unclear. From germline, CDR1 is DFQATT and CDR2 SNEGSKA (reference sequence). CDR3 size: 15 residues. V dropped 6 bases and J dropped 4 bases, with 21 bases sitting between them. The DNA of the CDR3 is TGCAGTGCCATATCCGGATTGGACCAATCAGAGACCCAGTACTTC. This translates into CSAISGLDQSETQYF.

The chain links TRBV27 to TRBJ1-1, with D unresolved. This CDR3 region has 14 residues. CDR1 is MNHEY and CDR2 is SMNVEV in the germline V gene (reference sequence). The V gene lost 3 bases and the J gene lost 1 base, with 9 bases spanning the gap. This CDR3 is CASSFLHSNTEAFF. For the CDR3, the DNA is TGTGCCAGCAGTTTCCTCCATTCGAACACTGAAGCTTTCTTT.

The table lists this clonotype with many counts. The genes are TRBV11-2 and TRBJ2-3; D is possibly TRBD2 (6 bases). Per germline, CDR1 SGHAT and CDR2 FQNNGV. V shed 0 bases and J shed 0 bases, with 10 bases lying between them. This CDR3 contains 16 residues. The CDR3 here is CASSLDGRLSTDTQYF. The CDR3, as DNA: TGTGCCAGCAGCTTAGATGGGAGGCTCAGCACAGATACGCAGTATTTT. The full variable domain, with the rest looked up from reference TRBV11-2 and TRBJ2-3, is EAGVAQSPRYKIIEKRQSVAFWCNPISGHATLYWYQQILGQGPKLLIQFQNNGVVDDSQLPKDRFSAERLKGVDSTLKIQPAKLEDSAVYLCASSLDGRLSTDTQYFGPGTRLTVL.

CDR3 sequence: CSARQGTSGVNEQFF. The CDR3 nucleotides are TGCAGTGCTAGGCAGGGGACTAGCGGGGTAAATGAGCAGTTCTTC. The chain joins TRBV20-1 to TRBJ2-1, with 13 bases identical to TRBD2. V dropped 3 bases and J dropped 7; count of bases not matched to a gene: 6. The CDR3 runs 15 residues. The germline gives CDR1 DFQATT, CDR2 SNEGSKA (reference sequence).

V and J are TRBV5-1 and TRBJ1-4, with TRBD1 as a possible D gene (6 bases). V lost 4 bases and J lost 7, with 17 bases in between. Germline CDR1 and CDR2: SGHRS and YFSETQ. The CDR3 runs 15 residues. Here the CDR3 reads CASSPYGQGSEKLFF. The CDR3 DNA follows: TGCGCCAGCAGCCCCTATGGGCAGGGGAGTGAAAAACTGTTTTTT.

V and J are TRBV20-1 and TRBJ1-5, with D possibly matching TRBD1 (5 bases). Trimming pared 0 bases from V and 4 bases from J, leaving 13 bases between. This CDR3 is built from 15 residues. CDR1 and CDR2 from the germline V gene are DFQATT and SNEGSKA (reference sequence). The CDR3 DNA follows: TGCAGTGCTAGAGACGGGCAGGGTTGGAATCAGCCCCAGCATTTT. Amino acid sequence: CSARDGQGWNQPQHF.

As to this clonotype: One junction end does not reproduce the germline sequence, and a read error may be involved. The gene calls are TRBV5-1 and TRBJ2-5; 8 nucleotides agree with TRBD2. The CDR3 sequence is 15 residues long. Germline CDR1 and CDR2: SGHRS and YFSETQ. The CDR3 DNA reads as TGCGCCAGCAGCTTGGTTACTAGCGGACAAGAGACCAAGTACTTC. Translated, it gives CASSLVTSGQETKYF.